The sequence of this T cell receptor beta chain was determined in a study of blood T cell repertoires in COVID-19. The wider study: COVID-19 samples collected from the United States, Italy and Spain covered acute and convalescent phases. The analysed material was cDNA or gDNA that came from T cells, B-cell-depleted T cells, or PBMCs.

The CDR3 has 13 residues. V lost 2 bases, J lost 3 bases, and 8 bases lay in between. Germline V gene data show CDR1 as SGHNT and CDR2 as YYREEE (reference sequence). Using immunoSEQ multiplex PCR, the repertoire was profiled, and TCRdb retains in-frame clones only, with some absent. The sample has under 300,000 clones, under 90% seen once; the top ten hold 0.94%. This receptor was identified in a woman aged 40-49 years who had recovered from COVID-19. Sequencing was performed on peripheral blood. The chain is built from TRBV5-4 and TRBJ1-2; no firm D call. CDR3 in DNA: TGTGCCAGCAGCTTACCCGGGGACTATGGCTACACCTTC. It codes for CASSLPGDYGYTF.